These 7 T cell receptor beta chains share one sample of origin, sequenced in a study of T cell repertoires in cytomegalovirus infection. TCRdb reanalysed the reads using MiXCR and keeps one entry per CDR3 protein. The table shows 570,000 or so distinct CDR3 sequences, with roughly 43% occurring only once. No antigen has been assigned to these receptors. The sequences come from cultured PBMCs, collected from culture after CMV antigen stimulation. These receptors all stem from a human donor in good health (CMV status not recorded). Some clones in this sample may be carry-over from other donors' samples.

The chain uses TRBV7-2 and TRBJ1-1; 7 nucleotides match TRBD1. The V segment lost 2 bases and the J segment 6 bases; nucleotides outside the gene matches: 9. The CDR3 totals 15 residues. Germline lookup yields CDR1 SGHTA and CDR2 FQGNSA. The DNA of the CDR3 is TGTGCCAGCAGCTTAACCGGGACAGTCGACGCTGAAGCTTTCTTT. Protein sequence: CASSLTGTVDAEAFF.

V usage is TRBV19 and J usage is TRBJ2-2, with D unresolved. This CDR3 comprises 16 residues. The germline CDR1 and CDR2 sequences are LNHDA and SQIVND (reference sequence). Trimming pared 5 bases from V and 6 bases from J, leaving 19 bases between. Here the CDR3 DNA reads TGTGCCAGTAGTGACGGGTCGCTCGGCGCGGCCGGGGAGCTGTTTTTT. It translates to CASSDGSLGAAGELFF.

The J gene is TRBJ2-5, the V gene TRBV2; TRBD1 aligns across 7 bases. J was trimmed by 5 bases and V by 5 bases; bases with no gene match: 11. From germline, CDR1 is SNHLY and CDR2 FYNNEI. The CDR3 is 15 amino acids. The CDR3 protein is CASSIRDSPGETQYF. CDR3 nucleotide sequence: TGTGCCAGCAGTATAAGGGACAGCCCCGGCGAGACCCAGTACTTC.

V and J are TRBV6-8 and TRBJ2-3; D might be TRBD2 (5 bases). Looked up from germline, CDR1 is MNHGY and CDR2 is SAAAGT. CDR3 length equals 13 residues. Trimming took off 7 bases at V and 6 bases at J, with 14 bases between the two ends. The DNA for the CDR3 is TGTGCCAGCAAAAGGTCTCGCGGGGATACGCAGTATTTT. Its protein product is CASKRSRGDTQYF.

The chain recombines TRBV20-1 with TRBJ2-3; TRBD2 aligns across 8 bases. This CDR3 is built from 15 residues. The V and J ends lost 5 bases and 3 bases, in that order; junction bases with no gene match: 10. In germline, CDR1 is DFQATT, CDR2 SNEGSKA (reference sequence). The CDR3 loop is CSAASLGLVTDTQYF. DNA of the CDR3: TGCAGTGCTGCATCTCTGGGACTAGTAACAGATACGCAGTATTTT.

This rearrangement joins TRBV6-8 to TRBJ2-7; D is perhaps TRBD1 (6 bases). The CDR3 totals 14 residues. V was trimmed by 2 bases and J by 4 bases, leaving 12 bases between them. Looked up from germline, CDR1 is MNHGY and CDR2 is SAAAGT. Here the CDR3 reads CASSYGRGTYEQYF. In nucleotides, the CDR3 is TGTGCCAGCAGTTACGGCAGGGGAACATACGAGCAGTACTTC.

This rearrangement joins TRBV9 to TRBJ2-1; possible D gene TRBD2, 6 bases. Germline loops: CDR1 SGDLS, CDR2 YYNGEE. The V end lost 7 bases, the J end lost 7 bases, and 9 bases lay between the germline ends. The CDR3 contains 11 residues. CDR3 nucleotide sequence: TGTGCCAGCGGGGGGTGGAATGAGCAGTTCTTC. As protein: CASGGWNEQFF.